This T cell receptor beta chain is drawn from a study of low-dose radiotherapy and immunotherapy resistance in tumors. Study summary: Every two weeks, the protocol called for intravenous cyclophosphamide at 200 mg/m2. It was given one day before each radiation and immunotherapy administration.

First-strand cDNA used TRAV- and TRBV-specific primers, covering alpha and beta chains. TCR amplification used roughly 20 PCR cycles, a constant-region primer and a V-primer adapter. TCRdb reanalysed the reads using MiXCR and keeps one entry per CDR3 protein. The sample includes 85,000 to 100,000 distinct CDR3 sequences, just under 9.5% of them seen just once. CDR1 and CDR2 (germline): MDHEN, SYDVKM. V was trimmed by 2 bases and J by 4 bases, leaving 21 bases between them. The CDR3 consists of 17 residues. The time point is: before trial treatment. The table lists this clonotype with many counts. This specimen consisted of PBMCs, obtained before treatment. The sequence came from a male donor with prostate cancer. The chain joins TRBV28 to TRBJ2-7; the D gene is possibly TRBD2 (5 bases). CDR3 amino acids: CASSLAGYSQSAYEQYF. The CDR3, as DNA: TGTGCCAGCAGTTTAGCGGGTTACTCCCAATCGGCATACGAGCAGTACTTC.